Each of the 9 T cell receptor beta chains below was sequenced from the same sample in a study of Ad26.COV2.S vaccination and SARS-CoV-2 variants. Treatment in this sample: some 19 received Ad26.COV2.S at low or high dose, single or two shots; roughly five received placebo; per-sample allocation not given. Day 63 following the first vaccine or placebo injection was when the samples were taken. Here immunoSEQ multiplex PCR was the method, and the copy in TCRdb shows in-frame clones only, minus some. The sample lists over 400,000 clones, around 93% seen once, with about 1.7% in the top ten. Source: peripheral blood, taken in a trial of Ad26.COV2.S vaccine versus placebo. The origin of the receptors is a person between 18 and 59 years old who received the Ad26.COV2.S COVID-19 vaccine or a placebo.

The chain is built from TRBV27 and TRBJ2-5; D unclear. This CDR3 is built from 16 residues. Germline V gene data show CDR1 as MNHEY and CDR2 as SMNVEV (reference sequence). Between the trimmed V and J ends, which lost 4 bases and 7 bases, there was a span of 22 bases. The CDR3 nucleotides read TGTGCCAGCAGTTCCGCCGTGGGGTATTTGGTGGGGACCCAGTACTTC. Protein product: CASSSAVGYLVGTQYF.

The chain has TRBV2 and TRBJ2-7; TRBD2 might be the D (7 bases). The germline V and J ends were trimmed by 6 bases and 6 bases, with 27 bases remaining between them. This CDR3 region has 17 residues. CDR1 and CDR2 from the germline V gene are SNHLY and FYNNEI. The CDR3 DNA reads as TGTGCCAGCAGCGACCTCCGGTCCGGCGGGGGCCAGGGCGAGCAGTACTTC. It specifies CASSDLRSGGGQGEQYF.

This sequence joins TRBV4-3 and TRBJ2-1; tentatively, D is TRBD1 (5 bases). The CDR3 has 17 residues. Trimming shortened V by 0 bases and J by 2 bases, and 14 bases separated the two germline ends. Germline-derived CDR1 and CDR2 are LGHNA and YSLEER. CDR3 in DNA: TGCGCCAGCAGCCAAGACTCCCTAGGGGCCCCCTACAATGAGCAGTTCTTC. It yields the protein CASSQDSLGAPYNEQFF.

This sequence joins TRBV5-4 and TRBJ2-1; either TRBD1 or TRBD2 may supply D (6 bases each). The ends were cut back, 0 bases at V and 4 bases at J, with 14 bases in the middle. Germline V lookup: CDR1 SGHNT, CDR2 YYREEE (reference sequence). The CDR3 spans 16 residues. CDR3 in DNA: TGTGCCAGCAGCTTGGGAGGGGGGAGACTTTACAATGAGCAGTTCTTC. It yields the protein CASSLGGGRLYNEQFF.

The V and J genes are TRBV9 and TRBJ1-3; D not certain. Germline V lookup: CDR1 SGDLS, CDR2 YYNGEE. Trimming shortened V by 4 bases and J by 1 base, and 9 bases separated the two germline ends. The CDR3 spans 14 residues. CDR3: CASSLEGSGNTIYF. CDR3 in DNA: TGTGCCAGCAGCCTGGAGGGATCTGGAAACACCATATATTTT.

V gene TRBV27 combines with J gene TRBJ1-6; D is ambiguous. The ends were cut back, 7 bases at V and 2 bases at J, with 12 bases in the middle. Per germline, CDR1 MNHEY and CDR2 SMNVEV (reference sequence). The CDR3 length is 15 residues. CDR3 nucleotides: TGTGCCAGCATGGAAGGGTTCCCCTATAATTCACCCCTCCACTTT. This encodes CASMEGFPYNSPLHF.

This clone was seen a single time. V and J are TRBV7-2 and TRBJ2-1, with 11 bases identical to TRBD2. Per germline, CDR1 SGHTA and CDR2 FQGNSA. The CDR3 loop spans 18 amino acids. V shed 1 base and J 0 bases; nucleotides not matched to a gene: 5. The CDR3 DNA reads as TGTGCCAGCAGCTTAGGACTAGCGGGGTGGAGCTCCTACAATGAGCAGTTCTTC. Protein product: CASSLGLAGWSSYNEQFF.

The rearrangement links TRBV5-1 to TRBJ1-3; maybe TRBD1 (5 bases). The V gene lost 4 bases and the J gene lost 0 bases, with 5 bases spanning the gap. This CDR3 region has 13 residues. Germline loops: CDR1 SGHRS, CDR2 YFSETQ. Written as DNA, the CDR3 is TGCGCCAGCAGCCAGGGCTCTGGAAACACCATATATTTT. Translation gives CASSQGSGNTIYF.

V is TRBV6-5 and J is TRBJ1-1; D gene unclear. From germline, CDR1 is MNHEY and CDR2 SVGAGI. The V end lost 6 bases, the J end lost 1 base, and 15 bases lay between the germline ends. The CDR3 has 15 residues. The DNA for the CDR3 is TGTGCCAGCAGACTCCACCCAGCAGCGAACACTGAAGCTTTCTTT. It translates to CASRLHPAANTEAFF.